This is a list of T cell receptor beta chains from one sample in a study of blood T cell repertoires in COVID-19. Here immunoSEQ multiplex PCR was the method, and the copy in TCRdb shows in-frame clones only, minus some. The sample holds roughly 290,000 clones; around four fifths are singletons and the top ten take approximately 3.8%. Sequencing was done on a sample of peripheral blood. These receptor sequences come from a woman in her forties or fifties with active or convalescent COVID-19. CDR3s include the opening cysteine and the closing phenylalanine or tryptophan. Fields, in order: clone size, D gene, V gene, J gene, CDR3 protein, CDR3 DNA. The D gene is left open where the match is weak. Size is omitted from some rows. Given values are once, few, many or a class for expanded clones.

>-|TRBD2|TRBV11-2|TRBJ2-1
CASSGIPGTSGNIDEQFF
TGTGCCAGCAGCGGCATCCCCGGGACTAGCGGGAATATAGATGAGCAGTTCTTC
>-|-|TRBV18|TRBJ2-3
CASSARDTLRPDTQYF
TGTGCCAGCTCAGCACGGGACACATTAAGGCCAGATACGCAGTATTTT
>once|TRBD2|TRBV3-1/TRBV3-2|TRBJ2-7
CASSYPGTSPYEQYF
TGTGCCAGCAGCTACCCCGGGACTAGTCCCTACGAGCAGTACTTC
>-|TRBD2|TRBV5-1|TRBJ2-1
CASSLAVAGKNNEQFF
TGCGCCAGCAGCTTGGCGGTAGCGGGAAAGAACAATGAGCAGTTCTTC
>once|-|TRBV3-1/TRBV3-2|TRBJ2-2
CASSLGPGELFF
TGTGCCAGCAGCCTTGGCCCGGGGGAGCTGTTTTTT
>once|TRBD1|TRBV9|TRBJ1-1
CASSVAGTANTEAFF
TGTGCCAGCAGCGTAGCGGGGACAGCGAACACTGAAGCTTTCTTT
>-|-|TRBV27|TRBJ1-1
CASSLRQTYEAFF
TGTGCCAGCAGTTTAAGACAGACCTACGAAGCTTTCTTT
>few|-|TRBV4-1|TRBJ2-5
CASSRSPVQETQYF
TGCGCCAGCAGCCGATCCCCGGTACAAGAGACCCAGTACTTC
>-|TRBD2|TRBV7-8|TRBJ2-1
CASSFPGLAGVQFF
TGTGCCAGCAGCTTTCCGGGACTAGCGGGAGTGCAGTTCTTC
>-|TRBD1|TRBV2|TRBJ2-6
CASVRQGFSGANVLTF
TGTGCCAGCGTCAGACAGGGGTTCTCTGGGGCCAACGTCCTGACTTTC